The sequence of this TCR beta chain was determined in a study of beta chain features in type 1 diabetes. Overall study results and limits: Shorter templates might be favored by PCR, equally in patients and controls.

CDR1 and CDR2 from the germline V gene are SGHTA and FQGNSA. Trimming shortened V by 2 bases and J by 4 bases, and 8 bases separated the two germline ends. The CDR3 contains 13 residues. The sequenced template was cDNA made from the entire isolated RNA. Clones were read by immunoSEQ multiplex PCR, and TCRdb kept only the in-frame ones, dropping some. The sample comprises around 500,000 clones, over 9.5% of which are singletons, and over 0.035% rests with the top ten. About this clone itself: The antigen remains undetermined.

The material sequenced was naive CD4+ T cells from blood. This TCR derives from a woman aged 18-35 years in good health. The chain couples TRBV7-2 to TRBJ2-5; D uncertain. The CDR3 DNA reads TGTGCCAGCAGCTTATCTAGTCCAGAGACCCAGTACTTC. As protein: CASSLSSPETQYF. The full variable domain, completed using reference TRBV7-2 and TRBJ2-5, is GAGVSQSPSNKVTEKGKDVELRCDPISGHTALYWYRQSLGQGLEFLIYFQGNSAPDKSGLPSDRFSAERTGGSVSTLTIQRTQQEDSAVYLCASSLSSPETQYFGPGTRLLVL.